This TCR beta chain appears in the sequencing data of a study of cytomegalovirus exposure and HLA in healthy donors. PCR involved 60 Vbeta and 13 Jbeta primers. The method was immunoSEQ multiplex PCR; TCRdb's version includes in-frame clones alone and lacks a portion of them. Of roughly 180,000 clones listed, around 75% are singletons. Trimming removed 6 bases from V and 7 bases from J, with 13 bases in between. CDR1 and CDR2 from the germline V gene are MNHNY and SVGAGI (reference sequence). This CDR3 region has 14 residues. V gene TRBV6-6 combines with J gene TRBJ1-6; D might be TRBD1 (6 bases). Sequencing input: PBMCs. The clonotype originates from a male donor in good health and CMV-seronegative. The CDR3 DNA sequence: TGTGCCAGCAGACCGGGACAACCCAATTCACCCCTCCACTTT. Translating gives CASRPGQPNSPLHF.